This T cell receptor (beta chain) was profiled in a study of beta chain features in type 1 diabetes. Of the isolated RNA, all was reverse transcribed, and so the sequenced material was expressed TCRB transcripts. Roughly 3.4 million reads were obtained on average from naive, central memory and regulatory T cell samples. Measured with immunoSEQ multiplex PCR; TCRdb has only the in-frame clones, and not every one. The sample includes about 360,000 clones, approximately 12% of them seen just once. The sample holds a few counts of this clone. Sample: naive CD4+ T cells from blood. The sequence was collected from a man between 18 and 35 years old in good health.

Here the CDR3 reads CASSLQDYFYNEQFF. The DNA of the CDR3 is TGTGCCAGCAGCCTACAGGACTATTTTTACAATGAGCAGTTCTTC. The chain combines TRBV9 with TRBJ2-1; perhaps TRBD2 as D (6 bases). CDR1 and CDR2 from the germline V gene are SGDLS and YYNGEE. The CDR3 totals 15 residues. The ends were cut back, 4 bases at V and 4 bases at J, with 15 bases in the middle.